The source of this T cell receptor beta chain is a study of blood T cell repertoires in COVID-19 (dated by TCRdb to about 2020). Notes on the research overall: The collaborator samples originated in the United States, Italy and Spain and spanned the acute and convalescent phases of COVID-19. The prospective study material was composed of cDNA or gDNA derived from T cells, B-cell-depleted T cells, or PBMCs. A freely available public database, intended as a resource for researchers studying the immune response to SARS-CoV-2, is where the repertoires were released. Samples came from the ongoing ImmuneRACE study (first 160 participants) plus 1,254 subjects from 6 global collaborators. Where HLA class I and class II types were available, the types were taken from metadata supplied by the sample provider, not from assay-based typing. Deeply sampled blood TCRbeta repertoires from subjects exposed to, actively infected with, or recovered from COVID-19 were included in the dataset. The sample metadata nearly always contained a de-identified subject ID, COVID-19 status, age in years and sex.

To note about this clone: Its antigen remains undetermined. Qualities for individual bases were not recorded, and no much larger clone is one base off.

What the authors observed across the whole study: Clinical and demographic metadata were provided uncurated, with the amount varying by source and participant.

The immunoSEQ Assay, a bias-controlled multiplex PCR, was used to amplify TCRbeta CDR3 regions from genomic DNA. The original pipeline was this. The number of nucleated cells in each sample was estimated by amplification of reference gene primers within the assay. Sequence reads were collapsed and filtered to measure the absolute abundance of every unique TCRbeta CDR3 rearrangement. For each sample, productive Simpson clonality was calculated by taking the square root of Simpson's diversity index across productive rearrangements. The table was pulled from immuneACCESS by TCRdb, which kept in-frame rearrangements only. Such tables lose some clones; where checked, under half of the loss comes from unresolved V genes, and the rest has no known cause. For V, J and clone size, that table is used; D and trimming come from the DNA. For this sample the table gives about 270,000 clones, of which about nine tenths were detected only once. The ten largest clones add up to about 2.3% of the sample.

In the prospective study, participants were about 18 to 95 years old, resided in approximately 25 geographic areas of the United States, and were enrolled through a virtual design. In the prospective study, cohorts were assigned on the basis of participant-reported clinical history obtained from a screening survey and a study questionnaire. Each participant in the prospective study had whole blood, serum and a nasopharyngeal or oropharyngeal swab collected by mobile phlebotomists. Participants in the prospective study had the option to provide additional blood draws and questionnaires over a roughly 2-month period. Prospective study blood samples were shipped either frozen or at room temperature before DNA extraction. The germline V gene encodes CDR1 LGHNA and CDR2 YSLEER. Trimmed from V: 0 bases; trimmed from J: 6 bases; junction bases lacking a gene match: 14. The CDR3 holds 19 amino acids from the cysteine to the phenylalanine. The only DNA kept is the CDR3, 57 bases in frame from the first base.

Here the chain combines TRBV4-3 and TRBJ2-1, with 10 central nucleotides matching TRBD2. The clonotype originates from a woman aged 40 to 50 with acute COVID-19. The sequenced material came from PBMCs or T cells enriched from blood (not recorded which). DNA sequence: TGCGCCAGCAGCCAAGAGGGTTTCGTTCGAGCGGGAGGGCCCAATGAGCAGTTCTTC. Its protein product is CASSQEGFVRAGGPNEQFF.